This T cell receptor (beta chain) is from a study of blood T cell repertoires in COVID-19. On the study more broadly: Samples came from the United States, Italy and Spain, spanning acute and convalescent COVID-19. From T cells, B-cell-depleted T cells, or PBMCs came the material, which was cDNA or gDNA.

Original handling: Scientists estimated how many nucleated cells there were by amplifying reference gene primers. Using immunoSEQ multiplex PCR, the repertoire was profiled, and TCRdb retains in-frame clones only, with some absent. Clone size and V and J calls were adopted from that table, with D and trimming inferred from the DNA. The sample lists about 83,000 clones; around 84% were seen once. The CDR3 is 17 residues long. CDR1 is LNHDA and CDR2 is SQIVND in the germline V gene (reference sequence). Trimming cost V 4 bases and J 5 bases; bases outside gene matches: 10. This chain links TRBV19 with TRBJ1-6; 8 nucleotides match TRBD1. This receptor was obtained from a man at least 80 years old with active or convalescent COVID-19. Sequencing used peripheral blood. The CDR3 protein is CASSSHRTGSDNSPLHF. Written as DNA, the CDR3 is TGTGCCAGTAGTAGCCACCGGACAGGGTCGGATAATTCACCCCTCCACTTT.